The rows below give T cell receptor beta chains drawn from one sample of a study of TIL therapy for anti-PD-1-resistant metastatic lung cancer. The repertoire was sequenced with immunoSEQ multiplex PCR; TCRdb's copy has only in-frame clones and lacks some. The data hold roughly 20,000 clones, with 70% to 85% observed a single time. Sample: blood, taken at baseline. Receptors originate from a person aged 25 to 79 with non-small cell lung cancer. Both conserved end residues are trimmed from each CDR3.

j_call,v_call,cdr3_aa
TRBJ2-7,TRBV21-1,ASSTHEQY
TRBJ1-1,TRBV27,ASSSGPNTEAF
TRBJ1-1,TRBV6-5,ASRRTTGESTEAF
TRBJ2-1,TRBV2,ASRITGNEQF
TRBJ2-5,TRBV10-3,AISDGTGDQETQY
TRBJ2-5,TRBV6-5,ATRFSGGLAETQY
TRBJ1-2,TRBV6-1,ASSEDGGSNYGYT
TRBJ2-1,TRBV5-4,ASSSKAHRGNNEQF
TRBJ2-7,TRBV5-6,ASSLGGYYEQY
TRBJ2-2,TRBV6-1,ASSEVGGSTGELF
TRBJ2-3,TRBV7-9,ASSLDRNTQY
TRBJ2-7,TRBV5-1,ASSLVPGPVQYEQY
TRBJ2-7,TRBV5-1,ASSSAVAGGSHEQY
TRBJ1-2,TRBV4-3,ASSQEPGLGYT
TRBJ2-2,TRBV2,ASSFQPGRTGELF
TRBJ1-5,TRBV12-5,ASGLVAYSGKTAVNQPQH
TRBJ2-1,TRBV19,ASSSYNEQF
TRBJ2-3,TRBV30,AWSDEPLITDTQY
TRBJ2-2,TRBV9,ASSVASGGANTGELF
TRBJ2-1,TRBV24-1,ATSVFGPKREQF
TRBJ2-3,TRBV30,AWAWTGEVTDTQY
TRBJ1-2,TRBV5-6,ASSVADRNYGYT
TRBJ1-2,TRBV4-1,ASSQEPTGYSYGYT
TRBJ1-1,TRBV6-1,ASSEGTGGVGEAF
TRBJ1-2,TRBV6-5,ASSYKGNGYT
TRBJ1-2,TRBV3-1/TRBV3-2,ASSSRGDTNYGYT
TRBJ2-3,TRBV21-1,ASSKKKGPLTSTDTQY
TRBJ1-1,TRBV3-1/TRBV3-2,ASSQGLTGVEAF
TRBJ2-4,TRBV27,ASSLAGTGIIQY
TRBJ1-4,TRBV7-9,ASSLALPKGEKLF
TRBJ1-1,TRBV2,ASSGSANRQGVYTEAF
TRBJ2-2,TRBV3-1/TRBV3-2,ASSQVQNTGELF
TRBJ1-2,TRBV29-1,SAGQETYGYT
TRBJ2-1,TRBV2,ASSELAGLFGYEQF
TRBJ2-6,TRBV30,AWSVVGANVLT